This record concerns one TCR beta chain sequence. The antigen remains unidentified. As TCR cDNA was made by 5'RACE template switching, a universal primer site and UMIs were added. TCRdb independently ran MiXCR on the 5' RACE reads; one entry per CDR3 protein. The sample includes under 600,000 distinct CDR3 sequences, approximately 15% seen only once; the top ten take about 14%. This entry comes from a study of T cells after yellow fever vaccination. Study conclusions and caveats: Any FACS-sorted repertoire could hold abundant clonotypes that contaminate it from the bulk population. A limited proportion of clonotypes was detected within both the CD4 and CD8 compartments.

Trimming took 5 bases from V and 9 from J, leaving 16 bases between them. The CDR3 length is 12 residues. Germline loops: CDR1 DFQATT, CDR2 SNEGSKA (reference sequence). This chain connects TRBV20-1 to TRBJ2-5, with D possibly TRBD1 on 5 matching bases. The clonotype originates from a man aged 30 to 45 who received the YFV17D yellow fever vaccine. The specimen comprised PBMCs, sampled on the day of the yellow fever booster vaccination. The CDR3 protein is CSARLQVEPQYF. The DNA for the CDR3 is TGCAGTGCTCGCCTACAGGTGGAGCCCCAGTACTTC.